A selection of T cell receptor beta chains follows, all from one sample in a study of T cell repertoires in cytomegalovirus infection. TCRdb re-called the reads through MiXCR, storing one row per CDR3 protein. This sample yields 800,000 to 950,000 distinct CDR3 sequences, of which 32% are seen a single time; around an eighth belongs to the top ten. These receptors' antigens are unknown. Here the sequenced sample was cultured CD8+ T cells from PBMCs, taken from culture after CMV antigen stimulation. These receptors were obtained from a human donor in good health (CMV status not recorded). Some clones in this sample may be carry-over from other donors' samples. Each CDR3 is given with its conserved first and last residue. A D gene is named only where the DNA matches it firmly. Expanded clones get a size class; other rows say once, few or many, or leave the size out.

>TRBV7-9|TRBJ2-3|few|-
CASSSREFPLDTQYF
TGTGCCAGCAGCAGCAGGGAGTTCCCTCTAGATACGCAGTATTTT
>TRBV6-5|TRBJ2-5|-|-
CASLGGETQYF
TGTGCCAGCTTAGGTGGCGAGACCCAGTACTTC
>TRBV19|TRBJ2-3|-|-
CASKILYQDTDTQYF
TGTGCCAGTAAGATTTTGTATCAGGACACAGATACGCAGTATTTT
>TRBV27|TRBJ2-1|few|TRBD1
CASSLGTGGYEQFF
TGTGCCAGCAGTTTAGGGACAGGGGGCTATGAGCAGTTCTTC
>TRBV2|TRBJ1-3|-|-
CASVGPNSGNTIYF
TGTGCCAGCGTCGGGCCGAACTCTGGAAACACCATATATTTT
>TRBV5-4|TRBJ2-2|-|TRBD2
CASSSGTNLFGELFF
TGTGCCAGCAGTTCCGGGACTAACCTATTCGGGGAGCTGTTTTTT
>TRBV7-2|TRBJ2-1|many|-
CASSLAKIVAYNEQFF
TGTGCCAGCAGCTTAGCGAAAATCGTTGCCTACAATGAGCAGTTCTTC
>TRBV7-8|TRBJ2-5|-|TRBD1
CASSHRQGTQETQYF
TGTGCCAGCAGCCATAGACAGGGGACCCAAGAGACCCAGTACTTC
>TRBV11-2|TRBJ2-3|-|-
CASSLSLVSTDTQYF
TGTGCCAGCAGCTTGTCACTAGTCAGCACAGATACGCAGTATTTT
>TRBV27|TRBJ1-1|many|TRBD1
CASRTTGSFSEAFF
TGTGCCAGCAGGACGACAGGGAGTTTTTCTGAAGCTTTCTTT